The 3 T cell receptor beta chains below all came from one sample that was sequenced in a study of blood T cells in healthy people across ages. Next came a second PCR, run for about 7 to 11 cycles, which used a sample-barcoded 5' primer along with a J-beta primer mix. A single record per CDR3 protein comes from TCRdb applying MiXCR to the 5' RACE reads. The table lists some 1.1 million distinct CDR3 sequences, roughly two fifths of them singletons. Sequencing was done on a sample of blood. These receptors originate from a man aged 18 to 29 in good health.

This chain links TRBV4-2 with TRBJ2-3; 8 bases agree with TRBD2. The J segment lost 0 bases and the V segment lost 1 base, leaving 15 bases of the junction unmatched. The CDR3 spans 20 residues. Germline V gene lookup returns CDR1 LGHNA and CDR2 YNFKEQ. The CDR3 nucleotides read TGTGCCAGCAGCCAAGTTGGGGGAGCGGGGGACCTTCTTAGCACAGATACGCAGTATTTT. Translation gives CASSQVGGAGDLLSTDTQYF.

This rearrangement joins TRBV10-3 to TRBJ1-4, with D perhaps matching TRBD1 (6 bases). Germline V gives CDR1 ENHRY, CDR2 SYGVKD. This CDR3 has 13 amino acids. Trimming shortened V by 10 bases and J by 4 bases, and 13 bases separated the two germline ends. CDR3 in amino acids: CATGQNFNEKLFF. The DNA for the CDR3 is TGTGCCACAGGACAGAACTTTAATGAAAAACTGTTTTTT.

CDR3 protein: CASSLGLARGNEQFF. The CDR3 region has the DNA TGTGCCAGCAGTTTGGGACTAGCGAGAGGCAATGAGCAGTTCTTC. This sequence joins TRBV27 and TRBJ2-1; 10 bases are shared with TRBD2. V shed 3 bases, J shed 6 bases, and the junction held 5 bases outside the gene matches. The length of the CDR3 is 15 residues. Germline CDR1 is MNHEY and CDR2 is SMNVEV (reference sequence).